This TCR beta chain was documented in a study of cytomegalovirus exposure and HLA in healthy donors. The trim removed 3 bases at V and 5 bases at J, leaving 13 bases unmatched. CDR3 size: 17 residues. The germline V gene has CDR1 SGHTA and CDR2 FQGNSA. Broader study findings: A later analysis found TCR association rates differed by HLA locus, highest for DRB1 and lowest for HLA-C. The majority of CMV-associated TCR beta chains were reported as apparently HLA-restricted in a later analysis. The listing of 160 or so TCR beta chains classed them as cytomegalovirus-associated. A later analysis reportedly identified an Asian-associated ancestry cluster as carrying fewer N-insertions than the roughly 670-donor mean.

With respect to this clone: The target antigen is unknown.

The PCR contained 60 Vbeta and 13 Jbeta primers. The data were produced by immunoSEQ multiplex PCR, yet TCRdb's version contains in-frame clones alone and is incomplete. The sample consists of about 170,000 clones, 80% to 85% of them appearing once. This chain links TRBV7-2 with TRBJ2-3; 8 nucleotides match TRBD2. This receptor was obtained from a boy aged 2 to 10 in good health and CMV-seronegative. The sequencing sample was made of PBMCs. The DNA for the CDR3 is TGTGCCAGCAGCTTCCCTAGCGGGTTTGCTGGAGGAGATACGCAGTATTTT. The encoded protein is CASSFPSGFAGGDTQYF.